A single sample gave rise to the 23 T cell receptor beta chains below, sequenced in a study of cytomegalovirus exposure and HLA in healthy donors. PCR amplification relied on 60 Vbeta primers (plus 13 Jbeta primers). Generated by immunoSEQ multiplex PCR, the TCRdb table keeps only in-frame clones and is missing some. The table includes 120,000 to 150,000 clones, about four fifths detected once. Input material: PBMCs. These receptors were collected from a female donor in good health and CMV-seronegative.

This chain uses TRBV9 with TRBJ1-1, with TRBD1 matching 8 bases. CDR1 is SGDLS, CDR2 YYNGEE, per germline. With V trimmed by 4 bases and J by 6 bases, 11 bases remained unmatched. CDR3 size: 15 residues. The CDR3 region has the DNA TGTGCCAGCAGCCCTTGGACAGGGATTTTCCCTGAAGCTTTCTTT. As protein: CASSPWTGIFPEAFF.

The rearrangement joins TRBV9 to TRBJ2-7; 8 positions match TRBD2. The CDR3 length is 15 residues. CDR1 and CDR2 from the germline V gene are SGDLS and YYNGEE. The ends lost 0 bases at V and 5 bases at J; junction bases unmatched: 7. This chain's CDR3 is CASSVGGTRGHEQYF. CDR3 DNA: TGTGCCAGCAGCGTAGGCGGGACTAGGGGCCACGAGCAGTACTTC.

The genes are TRBV28 and TRBJ2-5; 10 nucleotides match TRBD1. This CDR3 has 14 residues. V dropped 5 bases and J dropped 7; count of bases not matched to a gene: 7. Germline CDR1 reads MDHEN; CDR2 reads SYDVKM. This chain's CDR3 is CASSPTWTGGTQYF. In DNA, the CDR3 is TGTGCCAGCAGTCCTACATGGACAGGGGGGACCCAGTACTTC.

The CDR3 is CASSQEWTGQRNTIYF. The CDR3 nucleotides read TGCGCCAGCAGCCAAGAGTGGACGGGACAACGAAACACCATATATTTT. The gene calls are TRBV4-3 and TRBJ1-3, with a possible D match to TRBD1 (6 bases). The CDR3 is 16 residues long. Between the trimmed V and J ends, which lost 0 bases and 5 bases, there was a span of 14 bases. Germline V gene lookup returns CDR1 LGHNA and CDR2 YSLEER.

This sequence joins TRBV6-6 and TRBJ1-3; 8 nucleotides match TRBD1. This CDR3 has 15 amino acids. The trim removed 0 bases at V and 2 bases at J, leaving 0 bases unmatched. Germline loops: CDR1 MNHNY, CDR2 SVGAGI (reference sequence). The CDR3 DNA sequence: TGTGCCAGCAGTTACTCGACAGGGGCTGGAAACACCATATATTTT. Amino acids: CASSYSTGAGNTIYF.

The gene calls are TRBV10-3 and TRBJ2-1; 12 bases match TRBD2. Germline V lookup: CDR1 ENHRY, CDR2 SYGVKD. The CDR3 consists of 14 residues. After removal of 6 bases from V and 5 bases from J, the junction contained 2 bases not matched to a gene. CDR3 nucleotide sequence: TGTGCCATCAGCCGGACTAGCGGGAACAATGAGCAGTTCTTC. Translated: CAISRTSGNNEQFF.

This sequence joins TRBV19 and TRBJ2-1; TRBD2 aligns across 9 bases. This CDR3 is built from 12 residues. The V gene end was trimmed by 6 bases and the J gene end by 10 bases; junction bases not matched to a gene: 4. From germline, CDR1 is LNHDA and CDR2 SQIVND (reference sequence). The CDR3 is CASRPGLAEQFF. As DNA, the CDR3 is TGTGCCAGTAGACCAGGACTAGCGGAGCAGTTCTTC.

Points on this clone: Other DNA sequences in this specimen translate into the identical CDR3. V usage is TRBV7-9 and J usage is TRBJ1-1; no reliable D call. V lost 3 bases and J lost 0, with 5 bases in between. CDR3 length equals 13 residues. Germline V lookup: CDR1 SEHNR, CDR2 FQNEAQ (reference sequence). In nucleotides, the CDR3 is TGTGCCAGCAGCTTTAATATGAACACTGAAGCTTTCTTT. Amino acid sequence: CASSFNMNTEAFF.

This rearrangement joins TRBV11-2 to TRBJ2-7; D call uncertain. Between the trimmed V and J ends, which lost 5 bases and 3 bases, there was a span of 2 bases. Germline V gene sequence: CDR1 SGHAT, CDR2 FQNNGV. This CDR3 contains 10 residues. Written as DNA, the CDR3 is TGTGCCAGCAGCCACTACGAGCAGTACTTC. The encoded protein is CASSHYEQYF.

CDR3 amino acids: CASSTRTGGNVIGYTF. As DNA, the CDR3 is TGTGCCAGCAGTACCCGGACAGGGGGCAATGTGATTGGCTACACCTTC. The chain joins TRBV27 to TRBJ1-2; 11 bases align to TRBD1. J was trimmed by 7 bases and V by 5 bases; bases with no gene match: 12. Germline V lookup: CDR1 MNHEY, CDR2 SMNVEV (reference sequence). The CDR3 covers 16 residues.

About this clone: Other nucleotide sequences in the sample specify the same CDR3. This sequence joins TRBV7-8 and TRBJ1-2; D is perhaps TRBD1 (6 bases). Trimming removed 3 bases from V and 1 base from J, with 15 bases in between. In germline, CDR1 is SGHVS, CDR2 FQNEAQ. This CDR3 contains 16 residues. The CDR3 sequence is CASSFRQELNNYGYTF. The DNA of the CDR3 is TGTGCCAGCAGCTTCCGACAGGAACTAAATAACTATGGCTACACCTTC.

The J gene is TRBJ1-3, the V gene TRBV29-1, with D hard to call. The CDR3 spans 14 residues. The germline gives CDR1 SQVTM, CDR2 ANQGSEA. V lost 0 bases to trimming and J lost 1 base, with 7 bases between them. CDR3 in DNA: TGCAGCGTTGAAGATGACGGGTCTGGAAACACCATATATTTT. Protein: CSVEDDGSGNTIYF.

This clone was recorded only once. The V and J genes are TRBV10-3 and TRBJ2-1, with 7 bases that match TRBD2. The germline gives CDR1 ENHRY, CDR2 SYGVKD. V trimming: 10 bases; J trimming: 8 bases; junction bases outside the gene matches: 8. The CDR3 runs 12 residues. The CDR3, as DNA: TGTGCCAGCACTAGCGCGAGGGATGAGCAGTTCTTC. It specifies CASTSARDEQFF.

The chain couples TRBV6-5 to TRBJ2-7; 7 positions match TRBD1. The ends lost 6 bases at V and 5 bases at J; junction bases unmatched: 1. The germline V gene encodes CDR1 MNHEY and CDR2 SVGAGI. The CDR3 sequence is 11 residues long. The CDR3 nucleotides read TGTGCCAGCAGACAGGGGAACGAGCAGTACTTC. This codes for CASRQGNEQYF.

V gene TRBV10-3 combines with J gene TRBJ1-2, with no clear D. Looked up from germline, CDR1 is ENHRY and CDR2 is SYGVKD. Deletions cut 2 bases from V and 4 bases from J, with 14 bases between. The CDR3 has 15 residues. CDR3: CAISEGLTGSYGYTF. In DNA, the CDR3 is TGTGCCATCAGTGAGGGACTGACTGGGTCCTATGGCTACACCTTC.

The genes are TRBV7-2 and TRBJ2-5; possible D gene TRBD1, 6 bases. The CDR3 has 15 amino acids. V lost 7 bases to trimming and J lost 2 bases, with 17 bases between them. From germline, CDR1 is SGHTA and CDR2 FQGNSA. The CDR3 sequence: CASTPGADVQETQYF. CDR3 nucleotide sequence: TGTGCCAGCACCCCAGGGGCGGACGTACAAGAGACCCAGTACTTC.

The chain uses TRBV5-1 and TRBJ2-5; D unclear. The CDR3 has 14 residues. Germline values: CDR1 SGHRS, CDR2 YFSETQ. Trimming shortened V by 0 bases and J by 2 bases, and 8 bases separated the two germline ends. This chain's CDR3 is CASSLGPEQETQYF. The CDR3 bases are TGCGCCAGCAGCTTGGGACCGGAGCAAGAGACCCAGTACTTC.

The chain uses TRBV19 and TRBJ2-3; 9 bases align to TRBD1. There are 16 residues in the CDR3. The junction had 7 bases not matched to a gene; V was cut back by 5 bases and J by 1 base. CDR1 and CDR2 (germline): LNHDA, SQIVND (reference sequence). CDR3 sequence (DNA): TGTGCCAGTAGTTTTTGGGACAGGGAAGGCACAGATACGCAGTATTTT. The encoded protein is CASSFWDREGTDTQYF. The full variable domain, with the rest looked up from reference TRBV19 and TRBJ2-3, is DGGITQSPKYLFRKEGQNVTLSCEQNLNHDAMYWYRQDPGQGLRLIYYSQIVNDFQKGDIAEGYSVSREKKESFPLTVTSAQKNPTAFYLCASSFWDREGTDTQYFGPGTRLTVL.

The V gene is TRBV6-4, the J gene TRBJ2-2, with TRBD1 matching 8 bases. V was pared by 5 bases and J by 4 bases, with 6 bases of the junction left unmatched. The CDR3 spans 15 residues. CDR1 and CDR2 from the germline V gene are MRHNA and SNTAGT. CDR3 in amino acids: CASSLNRGSTGELFF. The CDR3 DNA is TGTGCCAGCAGTCTAAACAGGGGGAGCACCGGGGAGCTGTTTTTT.

The chain couples TRBV6-5 to TRBJ1-1, with TRBD1 matching 10 bases. V lost 5 bases and J lost 1; bases outside the gene matches: 4. The CDR3 consists of 15 residues. The germline CDR1 and CDR2 sequences are MNHEY and SVGAGI. CDR3 DNA sequence: TGTGCCAGCAGTCAAGGGGACAGGGGGAACACTGAAGCTTTCTTT. It specifies CASSQGDRGNTEAFF.

This clone appeared a single time. The chain has TRBV9 and TRBJ1-6; 9 bases match TRBD1. Trimming at V came to 4 bases and at J to 8 bases, leaving 4 bases not matched to a gene. CDR3 length equals 14 residues. Germline V lookup: CDR1 SGDLS, CDR2 YYNGEE. The CDR3, as DNA: TGTGCCAGCAGCTCCGGGACAGGGTATTCACCCCTCCACTTT. This sequence encodes CASSSGTGYSPLHF. Using reference TRBV9 and TRBJ1-6 for the parts outside the CDR3, the full variable domain is DSGVTQTPKHLITATGQRVTLRCSPRSGDLSVYWYQQSLDQGLQFLIQYYNGEERAKGNILERFSAQQFPDLHSELNLSSLELGDSALYFCASSSGTGYSPLHFGNGTRLTVT.

The CDR3 DNA is TGTGCCAGCAGCTTAGCCCCGGGACTAGCGGGAGCCTACAATGAGCAGTTCTTC. Its translation: CASSLAPGLAGAYNEQFF. V is TRBV7-8 and J is TRBJ2-1; 14 bases align to TRBD2. The CDR3 sequence is 18 residues long. Germline CDR1 and CDR2: SGHVS and FQNEAQ. Trimming at V came to 0 bases and at J to 2 bases, leaving 3 bases not matched to a gene.

The rearrangement links TRBV9 to TRBJ1-1; tentative D call: TRBD1 (6 bases). This CDR3 spans 15 amino acids. CDR1 is SGDLS and CDR2 is YYNGEE in the germline V gene. Trimming removed 3 bases from V and 4 bases from J, with 16 bases in between. In DNA form, the CDR3 reads TGTGCCAGCAGCGCTCGGGGCCAACAGGGCACTGAAGCTTTCTTT. Amino acid sequence: CASSARGQQGTEAFF.